The rows below give T cell receptor beta chains drawn from one sample of a study of T cell repertoires in cytomegalovirus infection. TCRdb reanalysed the reads using MiXCR and keeps one entry per CDR3 protein. The table has 40,000 to 55,000 distinct CDR3 sequences, roughly 22% seen once. For these receptors, no antigen is known. This specimen consisted of CD8+ T cells from cultured PBMCs, obtained from culture after CMV antigen stimulation. These receptors were obtained from a human donor in good health (CMV status not recorded). Some clones in this sample may be carry-over from other donors' samples. CDR3s include the opening cysteine and the closing phenylalanine or tryptophan. A D gene is named only where the DNA matches it firmly. Only part of the rows carry a size: once, few, many, or a class if the clone is expanded.

cdr3_aa: CASSQEDSYTQYF
cdr3_nt: TGTGCCAGCAGCCAAGAGGACAGCTATACGCAGTATTTT
clone_size: -
d_call: -
v_call: TRBV3-1
j_call: TRBJ2-3

cdr3_aa: CASSWAGDTQYF
cdr3_nt: TGTGCCAGCAGTTGGGCGGGGGATACGCAGTATTTT
clone_size: few
d_call: -
v_call: TRBV6-6
j_call: TRBJ2-3

cdr3_aa: CASSQESVPYNEQFF
cdr3_nt: TGTGCCAGCAGCCAAGAATCGGTCCCTTACAATGAGCAGTTCTTC
clone_size: -
d_call: -
v_call: TRBV4-2
j_call: TRBJ2-1

cdr3_aa: CATEGAYNEQFF
cdr3_nt: TGTGCCACCGAGGGGGCCTACAATGAGCAGTTCTTC
clone_size: -
d_call: -
v_call: TRBV24-1
j_call: TRBJ2-1

cdr3_aa: CASSTYSGSSETQYF
cdr3_nt: TGTGCCAGCAGCACCTATAGCGGGAGCTCCGAGACCCAGTACTTC
clone_size: few
d_call: TRBD2
v_call: TRBV28
j_call: TRBJ2-5

cdr3_aa: CASSMLGTGYEQYF
cdr3_nt: TGTGCCAGTAGTATGCTGGGGACCGGATACGAGCAGTACTTC
clone_size: -
d_call: -
v_call: TRBV19
j_call: TRBJ2-7

cdr3_aa: CASSQEWTFNYGYTF
cdr3_nt: TGCGCCAGCAGCCAAGAATGGACATTTAACTATGGCTACACCTTC
clone_size: many
d_call: -
v_call: TRBV4-1
j_call: TRBJ1-2

cdr3_aa: CASSLGTGLYEQYF
cdr3_nt: TGTGCCAGCAGCTTAGGGACAGGGCTCTACGAGCAGTACTTC
clone_size: few
d_call: TRBD1
v_call: TRBV7-8
j_call: TRBJ2-7

cdr3_aa: CASSPSPDSTSDTQYF
cdr3_nt: TGTGCCAGCAGCCCTTCCCCGGACTCCACATCAGATACGCAGTATTTT
clone_size: -
d_call: -
v_call: TRBV28
j_call: TRBJ2-3

cdr3_aa: CASSIGDGSTEAFF
cdr3_nt: TGTGCCAGTAGTATTGGGGACGGAAGCACTGAAGCTTTCTTT
clone_size: -
d_call: -
v_call: TRBV19
j_call: TRBJ1-1

cdr3_aa: CASSITGGGYGYTF
cdr3_nt: TGTGCCAGCAGTATTACAGGGGGTGGCTATGGCTACACCTTC
clone_size: -
d_call: TRBD1
v_call: TRBV27
j_call: TRBJ1-2

cdr3_aa: CASSPREGSGNTIYF
cdr3_nt: TGTGCCAGCAGCCCACGAGAAGGTTCTGGAAACACCATATATTTT
clone_size: few
d_call: -
v_call: TRBV7-2
j_call: TRBJ1-3

cdr3_aa: CASSSGLAGGNPYQETQYF
cdr3_nt: TGTGCCAGCAGCTCGGGACTAGCGGGGGGGAACCCGTACCAAGAGACCCAGTACTTC
clone_size: few
d_call: TRBD2
v_call: TRBV5-6
j_call: TRBJ2-5

cdr3_aa: CASSGLAGQETQYF
cdr3_nt: TGTGCCAGCAGCGGACTAGCGGGGCAAGAGACCCAGTACTTC
clone_size: few
d_call: TRBD2
v_call: TRBV12-3/TRBV12-4
j_call: TRBJ2-5

cdr3_aa: CASRTVPLSYTF
cdr3_nt: TGTGCCAGCAGAACGGTGCCCTTAAGCTACACCTTC
clone_size: -
d_call: -
v_call: TRBV11-2
j_call: TRBJ1-2

cdr3_aa: CASSPLWGRSTDTQYF
cdr3_nt: TGTGCCAGCAGCCCTCTCTGGGGTCGGAGCACAGATACGCAGTATTTT
clone_size: few
d_call: -
v_call: TRBV7-9
j_call: TRBJ2-3

cdr3_aa: CAISSGGGANVLTF
cdr3_nt: TGTGCCATCAGTTCCGGGGGGGGGGCCAACGTCCTGACTTTC
clone_size: -
d_call: TRBD2
v_call: TRBV10-3
j_call: TRBJ2-6

cdr3_aa: CASRQNSGNTIYF
cdr3_nt: TGTGCCAGCCGCCAAAACTCTGGAAACACCATATATTTT
clone_size: -
d_call: -
v_call: TRBV12-3/TRBV12-4
j_call: TRBJ1-3

cdr3_aa: CSPFYNTEAFF
cdr3_nt: TGCAGCCCGTTTTATAACACTGAAGCTTTCTTT
clone_size: few
d_call: -
v_call: TRBV29-1
j_call: TRBJ1-1

cdr3_aa: CASSVDPTNSEQYF
cdr3_nt: TGTGCCAGCAGTGTCGACCCTACAAATTCTGAGCAGTACTTC
clone_size: few
d_call: -
v_call: TRBV11-3
j_call: TRBJ2-7

cdr3_aa: CASSLGQGRSYEQYF
cdr3_nt: TGTGCCAGCAGCTTAGGGCAGGGGAGGTCCTACGAGCAGTACTTC
clone_size: many
d_call: -
v_call: TRBV11-2
j_call: TRBJ2-7